The 25 T cell receptor beta chains presented below share a single source sample, sequenced in a study of T cell repertoires in cytomegalovirus infection. MiXCR, applied by TCRdb to the reads, yields one record per CDR3 protein. Of fewer than 200,000 distinct CDR3 sequences detected, 9.5% appear once; the ten largest clones hold roughly 4.8%. The sample consisted of PBMCs. These receptors came from a human donor in good health (CMV status not recorded). Some clones in this sample may be carry-over from other donors' samples.

J is TRBJ1-2 and V is TRBV28; D uncertain. Between the trimmed V and J ends, which lost 3 bases and 4 bases, there was a span of 9 bases. CDR3 size: 13 residues. Germline V gene lookup returns CDR1 MDHEN and CDR2 SYDVKM. CDR3 sequence (DNA): TGTGCCAGCAGTTTGGTACCGGTCTATGGCTACACCTTC. Encoded protein: CASSLVPVYGYTF.

This clonotype appeared many times. The chain has TRBV28 and TRBJ1-2, with a possible D match to TRBD1 (6 bases). Looked up from germline, CDR1 is MDHEN and CDR2 is SYDVKM. V was clipped by 3 bases and J by 5 bases, with 19 bases between them. CDR3 length: 16 residues. CDR3 DNA sequence: TGTGCCAGCAGTTTGTCTGGGGGCAGGAATTCGTATGGCTACACCTTC. The encoded protein is CASSLSGGRNSYGYTF.

CDR3 nucleotide sequence: TGTGCCAGCAGTTTACCTTCTGGGGGTGGAACTGAAGCTTTCTTT. Amino acids: CASSLPSGGGTEAFF. The V call is TRBV28, the J call TRBJ1-1; a weak D match, TRBD1 (5 bases). Trimming removed 2 bases from V and 5 bases from J, with 15 bases in between. CDR3 size: 15 residues. CDR1 and CDR2 from the germline V gene are MDHEN and SYDVKM.

A few counts support this clonotype. The genes are TRBV6-1 and TRBJ2-1, with D unresolved. Trimming cost V 5 bases and J 7 bases, with 18 bases left between them. Germline V CDR1 and CDR2: MNHNS, SASEGT. This CDR3 is 15 amino acids long. DNA of the CDR3: TGTGCCAGCAGTTACGAACACCACAAAGGAAATGAGCAGTTCTTC. As protein: CASSYEHHKGNEQFF.

The chain has TRBV28 and TRBJ2-1, with 12 positions matching TRBD2. The CDR3 consists of 16 residues. V dropped 6 bases and J dropped 4; count of bases not matched to a gene: 7. Germline values: CDR1 MDHEN, CDR2 SYDVKM. The CDR3 DNA reads TGTGCCAGCAGCCTTAGGGGACTAGCGGGTTACAATGAGCAGTTCTTC. Amino acid sequence: CASSLRGLAGYNEQFF.

Ten or more counts support this clonotype. The V and J genes are TRBV9 and TRBJ1-6, with D maybe TRBD1 (5 bases). Per the germline V gene, CDR1 is SGDLS and CDR2 is YYNGEE. The CDR3 extends over 17 amino acids. V was pared by 4 bases and J by 9 bases, with 23 bases between. DNA of the CDR3: TGTGCCAGCAGCAAAGAGGTGGCGGGGACGGCAGCTTCACCCCTCCACTTT. Protein: CASSKEVAGTAASPLHF. Filled out from reference TRBV9 and TRBJ1-6, the complete variable domain reads DSGVTQTPKHLITATGQRVTLRCSPRSGDLSVYWYQQSLDQGLQFLIQYYNGEERAKGNILERFSAQQFPDLHSELNLSSLELGDSALYFCASSKEVAGTAASPLHFGNGTRLTVT.

At least ten counts were recorded for this clonotype. V usage is TRBV20-1 and J usage is TRBJ2-3; a possible D gene is TRBD1 (6 bases). Trimming shortened V by 4 bases and J by 6 bases, and 17 bases separated the two germline ends. Germline V gene data show CDR1 as DFQATT and CDR2 as SNEGSKA (reference sequence). This CDR3 spans 14 amino acids. CDR3 residues: CSAIRGTSPDTQYF. The CDR3 DNA reads as TGCAGTGCTATAAGGGGGACCTCCCCCGATACGCAGTATTTT.

Many counts were recorded for this clonotype. The chain employs TRBV6-2 or TRBV6-3 and TRBJ1-6; no definite D call. Deletions cut 5 bases from V and 1 base from J, with 9 bases between. The CDR3 has 15 amino acids. The germline CDR1 and CDR2 sequences are MNHEY and SVGEGT. The CDR3 region is CASSPIGSYNSPLHF. CDR3 in DNA: TGTGCCAGCAGTCCTATTGGATCCTATAATTCACCCCTCCACTTT.

In its sample, this clonotype was seen a few times. The chain links TRBV28 to TRBJ1-1; D is possibly TRBD1 (5 bases). Germline lookup yields CDR1 MDHEN and CDR2 SYDVKM. The CDR3 runs 15 residues. Trimming removed 5 bases at V and 6 bases at J, with 19 bases between. This CDR3 is CASSPPPPGFAEAFF. Here the CDR3 DNA reads TGTGCCAGCAGTCCCCCCCCCCCAGGGTTCGCTGAAGCTTTCTTT.

This clonotype came up many times. The chain joins TRBV7-9 to TRBJ1-4; D is uncertain. Germline CDR1 reads SEHNR; CDR2 reads FQNEAQ (reference sequence). The germline V and J ends were trimmed by 5 bases and 8 bases, with 12 bases remaining between them. This CDR3 contains 13 residues. CDR3 protein: CASSESGREKLFF. DNA of the CDR3: TGTGCCAGCAGCGAGTCCGGCCGGGAAAAACTGTTTTTT.

This clonotype was detected only a few times. J is TRBJ1-1 and V is TRBV28; D is ambiguous. The CDR3 is 13 amino acids. From germline, CDR1 is MDHEN and CDR2 SYDVKM. The V gene lost 6 bases and the J gene lost 0 bases, with 8 bases spanning the gap. DNA for the CDR3: TGTGCCAGCAGGAGGGAGGTGAACACTGAAGCTTTCTTT. Its translation: CASRREVNTEAFF.

The V call is TRBV7-8, the J call TRBJ1-4; 7 positions agree with TRBD1. The length of the CDR3 is 15 residues. Trimming at V came to 7 bases and at J to 3 bases, leaving 8 bases not matched to a gene. Germline assignment: CDR1 SGHVS and CDR2 FQNEAQ. The CDR3 loop reads CASTKTGTANEKLFF. The CDR3 nucleotides read TGTGCCAGCACCAAAACCGGGACAGCTAATGAAAAACTGTTTTTT.

This clonotype was seen a handful of times. The J gene is TRBJ1-1, the V gene TRBV5-6; tentatively, D is TRBD1 (6 bases). There are 14 residues in the CDR3. Per the germline V gene, CDR1 is SGHDT and CDR2 is YYEEEE. Trimming removed 4 bases from V and 3 bases from J, with 13 bases in between. The CDR3 here is CASSRQDKYTEAFF. The CDR3 DNA follows: TGTGCCAGCAGCCGACAGGATAAGTACACTGAAGCTTTCTTT.

The V gene is TRBV7-2, the J gene TRBJ1-5; 8 nucleotides agree with TRBD1. This CDR3 region has 14 residues. Germline values: CDR1 SGHTA, CDR2 FQGNSA. The V and J ends lost 5 bases and 6 bases, in that order; junction bases with no gene match: 6. The chain's CDR3 is CASSGQGRGQPQHF. CDR3 in DNA: TGTGCCAGCAGCGGACAGGGTCGGGGTCAGCCCCAGCATTTT.

This clonotype has ten or more counts. This chain joins TRBV28 and TRBJ1-5, with TRBD1 identical over 8 bases. This CDR3 comprises 15 residues. V gave up 3 bases and J gave up 5 bases; unmatched junction bases: 6. The V gene's germline CDR1 is MDHEN and CDR2 SYDVKM. The CDR3 region is CASSFSGQGYQPQHF. DNA of the CDR3: TGTGCCAGCAGTTTCTCCGGACAGGGTTATCAGCCCCAGCATTTT. Complete variable domain (other parts from reference TRBV28 and TRBJ1-5): DVKVTQSSRYLVKRTGEKVFLECVQDMDHENMFWYRQDPGLGLRLIYFSYDVKMKEKGDIPEGYSVSREKKERFSLILESASTNQTSMYLCASSFSGQGYQPQHFGDGTRLSIL.

This clonotype was observed many times. This chain joins TRBV29-1 and TRBJ2-7; 13 nucleotides align to TRBD2. Germline V gene data show CDR1 as SQVTM and CDR2 as ANQGSEA. The junction had 8 bases not matched to a gene; V was cut back by 5 bases and J by 10 bases. The CDR3 totals 13 residues. The CDR3 DNA reads TGCAGCGTTCAAGGACTAGCGGGAGAAGTACAGTACTTC. This codes for CSVQGLAGEVQYF.

The genes are TRBV28 and TRBJ1-2, with D unclear. This CDR3 has 12 amino acids. Trimming left V 3 bases short and J 6 bases short, with 8 bases between. CDR1 is MDHEN, CDR2 SYDVKM, per germline. CDR3 nucleotide sequence: TGTGCCAGCAGTTTCACGCGGGATGGCTACACCTTC. Protein: CASSFTRDGYTF.

The rearrangement links TRBV7-9 to TRBJ2-2; no clear D. This CDR3 comprises 13 residues. Germline-derived CDR1 and CDR2 are SEHNR and FQNEAQ (reference sequence). With 3 bases removed from V and 2 bases from J, the gap between germline ends came to 4 bases. Here the CDR3 reads CASSFYNTGELFF. The CDR3 DNA follows: TGTGCCAGCAGCTTTTATAACACCGGGGAGCTGTTTTTT.

This clonotype was observed at least ten times. The chain links TRBV7-2 to TRBJ2-5, with D perhaps TRBD2 (6 bases). CDR1 and CDR2 (germline): SGHTA, FQGNSA. This CDR3 has 15 amino acids. V lost 2 bases and J 4 bases, leaving 14 bases between the germline ends. The CDR3 DNA sequence: TGTGCCAGCAGCTTACTTGGCAGGGAGGTAGAGACCCAGTACTTC. Its protein is CASSLLGREVETQYF. Combining the CDR3 with reference TRBV7-2 and TRBJ2-5 gives the whole variable domain GAGVSQSPSNKVTEKGKDVELRCDPISGHTALYWYRQSLGQGLEFLIYFQGNSAPDKSGLPSDRFSAERTGGSVSTLTIQRTQQEDSAVYLCASSLLGREVETQYFGPGTRLLVL.

This clonotype came up many times. The chain couples TRBV11-2 to TRBJ2-3; D gene unclear. CDR1 is SGHAT, CDR2 FQNNGV, per germline. The CDR3 contains 14 residues. V dropped 0 bases and J dropped 3 bases, with 7 bases sitting between them. CDR3 sequence (DNA): TGTGCCAGCAGCTTAGAAGGTCGGACAGATACGCAGTATTTT. As protein: CASSLEGRTDTQYF.

This clonotype was recorded at least ten times. The rearrangement joins TRBV2 to TRBJ1-3, with D possibly matching TRBD1 (5 bases). From germline, CDR1 is SNHLY and CDR2 FYNNEI. V lost 4 bases to trimming and J lost 4 bases, with 11 bases between them. This CDR3 has 14 residues. Here the CDR3 reads CASSARGIGNTIYF. CDR3 in DNA: TGTGCCAGCAGTGCCCGGGGGATAGGAAACACCATATATTTT.

The rearrangement links TRBV20-1 to TRBJ2-1; 7 positions agree with TRBD2. The CDR3 runs 14 residues. J was trimmed by 0 bases and V by 5 bases; bases with no gene match: 4. Germline V CDR1 and CDR2: DFQATT, SNEGSKA (reference sequence). The CDR3 coding sequence is TGCAGTGCTTCGCGGGGGAGCTCCTACAATGAGCAGTTCTTC. Its protein product is CSASRGSSYNEQFF.

This clonotype was observed at least ten times. The genes are TRBV6-2 or TRBV6-3 and TRBJ2-7; 10 nucleotides match TRBD2. CDR3 length: 18 residues. In germline, CDR1 is MNHEY, CDR2 SVGEGT. V lost 0 bases, J lost 1 base, and 9 bases stayed unmatched. For the CDR3, the DNA is TGTGCCAGCAGTTACTCAGCCAGCGGGAGGGCCGGGTCCTACGAGCAGTACTTC. This sequence encodes CASSYSASGRAGSYEQYF.

The chain employs TRBV4-3 and TRBJ2-1, with unresolved D. The V end lost 0 bases, the J end lost 2 bases, and 8 bases lay between the germline ends. CDR1 and CDR2 from the germline V gene are LGHNA and YSLEER. CDR3 size: 15 residues. The DNA for the CDR3 is TGCGCCAGCAGCCAAGATTTTACGACCTACAATGAGCAGTTCTTC. Protein product: CASSQDFTTYNEQFF.

This clonotype came up a few times. V and J are TRBV6-2 or TRBV6-3 and TRBJ2-5; a possible D gene is TRBD1 (5 bases). This CDR3 contains 15 residues. Germline loops: CDR1 MNHEY, CDR2 SVGEGT. The V gene lost 0 bases and the J gene lost 3 bases, with 11 bases spanning the gap. CDR3 coding DNA: TGTGCCAGCAGTTACTCCAGGGTAAAGGAAGAGACCCAGTACTTC. Protein product: CASSYSRVKEETQYF.